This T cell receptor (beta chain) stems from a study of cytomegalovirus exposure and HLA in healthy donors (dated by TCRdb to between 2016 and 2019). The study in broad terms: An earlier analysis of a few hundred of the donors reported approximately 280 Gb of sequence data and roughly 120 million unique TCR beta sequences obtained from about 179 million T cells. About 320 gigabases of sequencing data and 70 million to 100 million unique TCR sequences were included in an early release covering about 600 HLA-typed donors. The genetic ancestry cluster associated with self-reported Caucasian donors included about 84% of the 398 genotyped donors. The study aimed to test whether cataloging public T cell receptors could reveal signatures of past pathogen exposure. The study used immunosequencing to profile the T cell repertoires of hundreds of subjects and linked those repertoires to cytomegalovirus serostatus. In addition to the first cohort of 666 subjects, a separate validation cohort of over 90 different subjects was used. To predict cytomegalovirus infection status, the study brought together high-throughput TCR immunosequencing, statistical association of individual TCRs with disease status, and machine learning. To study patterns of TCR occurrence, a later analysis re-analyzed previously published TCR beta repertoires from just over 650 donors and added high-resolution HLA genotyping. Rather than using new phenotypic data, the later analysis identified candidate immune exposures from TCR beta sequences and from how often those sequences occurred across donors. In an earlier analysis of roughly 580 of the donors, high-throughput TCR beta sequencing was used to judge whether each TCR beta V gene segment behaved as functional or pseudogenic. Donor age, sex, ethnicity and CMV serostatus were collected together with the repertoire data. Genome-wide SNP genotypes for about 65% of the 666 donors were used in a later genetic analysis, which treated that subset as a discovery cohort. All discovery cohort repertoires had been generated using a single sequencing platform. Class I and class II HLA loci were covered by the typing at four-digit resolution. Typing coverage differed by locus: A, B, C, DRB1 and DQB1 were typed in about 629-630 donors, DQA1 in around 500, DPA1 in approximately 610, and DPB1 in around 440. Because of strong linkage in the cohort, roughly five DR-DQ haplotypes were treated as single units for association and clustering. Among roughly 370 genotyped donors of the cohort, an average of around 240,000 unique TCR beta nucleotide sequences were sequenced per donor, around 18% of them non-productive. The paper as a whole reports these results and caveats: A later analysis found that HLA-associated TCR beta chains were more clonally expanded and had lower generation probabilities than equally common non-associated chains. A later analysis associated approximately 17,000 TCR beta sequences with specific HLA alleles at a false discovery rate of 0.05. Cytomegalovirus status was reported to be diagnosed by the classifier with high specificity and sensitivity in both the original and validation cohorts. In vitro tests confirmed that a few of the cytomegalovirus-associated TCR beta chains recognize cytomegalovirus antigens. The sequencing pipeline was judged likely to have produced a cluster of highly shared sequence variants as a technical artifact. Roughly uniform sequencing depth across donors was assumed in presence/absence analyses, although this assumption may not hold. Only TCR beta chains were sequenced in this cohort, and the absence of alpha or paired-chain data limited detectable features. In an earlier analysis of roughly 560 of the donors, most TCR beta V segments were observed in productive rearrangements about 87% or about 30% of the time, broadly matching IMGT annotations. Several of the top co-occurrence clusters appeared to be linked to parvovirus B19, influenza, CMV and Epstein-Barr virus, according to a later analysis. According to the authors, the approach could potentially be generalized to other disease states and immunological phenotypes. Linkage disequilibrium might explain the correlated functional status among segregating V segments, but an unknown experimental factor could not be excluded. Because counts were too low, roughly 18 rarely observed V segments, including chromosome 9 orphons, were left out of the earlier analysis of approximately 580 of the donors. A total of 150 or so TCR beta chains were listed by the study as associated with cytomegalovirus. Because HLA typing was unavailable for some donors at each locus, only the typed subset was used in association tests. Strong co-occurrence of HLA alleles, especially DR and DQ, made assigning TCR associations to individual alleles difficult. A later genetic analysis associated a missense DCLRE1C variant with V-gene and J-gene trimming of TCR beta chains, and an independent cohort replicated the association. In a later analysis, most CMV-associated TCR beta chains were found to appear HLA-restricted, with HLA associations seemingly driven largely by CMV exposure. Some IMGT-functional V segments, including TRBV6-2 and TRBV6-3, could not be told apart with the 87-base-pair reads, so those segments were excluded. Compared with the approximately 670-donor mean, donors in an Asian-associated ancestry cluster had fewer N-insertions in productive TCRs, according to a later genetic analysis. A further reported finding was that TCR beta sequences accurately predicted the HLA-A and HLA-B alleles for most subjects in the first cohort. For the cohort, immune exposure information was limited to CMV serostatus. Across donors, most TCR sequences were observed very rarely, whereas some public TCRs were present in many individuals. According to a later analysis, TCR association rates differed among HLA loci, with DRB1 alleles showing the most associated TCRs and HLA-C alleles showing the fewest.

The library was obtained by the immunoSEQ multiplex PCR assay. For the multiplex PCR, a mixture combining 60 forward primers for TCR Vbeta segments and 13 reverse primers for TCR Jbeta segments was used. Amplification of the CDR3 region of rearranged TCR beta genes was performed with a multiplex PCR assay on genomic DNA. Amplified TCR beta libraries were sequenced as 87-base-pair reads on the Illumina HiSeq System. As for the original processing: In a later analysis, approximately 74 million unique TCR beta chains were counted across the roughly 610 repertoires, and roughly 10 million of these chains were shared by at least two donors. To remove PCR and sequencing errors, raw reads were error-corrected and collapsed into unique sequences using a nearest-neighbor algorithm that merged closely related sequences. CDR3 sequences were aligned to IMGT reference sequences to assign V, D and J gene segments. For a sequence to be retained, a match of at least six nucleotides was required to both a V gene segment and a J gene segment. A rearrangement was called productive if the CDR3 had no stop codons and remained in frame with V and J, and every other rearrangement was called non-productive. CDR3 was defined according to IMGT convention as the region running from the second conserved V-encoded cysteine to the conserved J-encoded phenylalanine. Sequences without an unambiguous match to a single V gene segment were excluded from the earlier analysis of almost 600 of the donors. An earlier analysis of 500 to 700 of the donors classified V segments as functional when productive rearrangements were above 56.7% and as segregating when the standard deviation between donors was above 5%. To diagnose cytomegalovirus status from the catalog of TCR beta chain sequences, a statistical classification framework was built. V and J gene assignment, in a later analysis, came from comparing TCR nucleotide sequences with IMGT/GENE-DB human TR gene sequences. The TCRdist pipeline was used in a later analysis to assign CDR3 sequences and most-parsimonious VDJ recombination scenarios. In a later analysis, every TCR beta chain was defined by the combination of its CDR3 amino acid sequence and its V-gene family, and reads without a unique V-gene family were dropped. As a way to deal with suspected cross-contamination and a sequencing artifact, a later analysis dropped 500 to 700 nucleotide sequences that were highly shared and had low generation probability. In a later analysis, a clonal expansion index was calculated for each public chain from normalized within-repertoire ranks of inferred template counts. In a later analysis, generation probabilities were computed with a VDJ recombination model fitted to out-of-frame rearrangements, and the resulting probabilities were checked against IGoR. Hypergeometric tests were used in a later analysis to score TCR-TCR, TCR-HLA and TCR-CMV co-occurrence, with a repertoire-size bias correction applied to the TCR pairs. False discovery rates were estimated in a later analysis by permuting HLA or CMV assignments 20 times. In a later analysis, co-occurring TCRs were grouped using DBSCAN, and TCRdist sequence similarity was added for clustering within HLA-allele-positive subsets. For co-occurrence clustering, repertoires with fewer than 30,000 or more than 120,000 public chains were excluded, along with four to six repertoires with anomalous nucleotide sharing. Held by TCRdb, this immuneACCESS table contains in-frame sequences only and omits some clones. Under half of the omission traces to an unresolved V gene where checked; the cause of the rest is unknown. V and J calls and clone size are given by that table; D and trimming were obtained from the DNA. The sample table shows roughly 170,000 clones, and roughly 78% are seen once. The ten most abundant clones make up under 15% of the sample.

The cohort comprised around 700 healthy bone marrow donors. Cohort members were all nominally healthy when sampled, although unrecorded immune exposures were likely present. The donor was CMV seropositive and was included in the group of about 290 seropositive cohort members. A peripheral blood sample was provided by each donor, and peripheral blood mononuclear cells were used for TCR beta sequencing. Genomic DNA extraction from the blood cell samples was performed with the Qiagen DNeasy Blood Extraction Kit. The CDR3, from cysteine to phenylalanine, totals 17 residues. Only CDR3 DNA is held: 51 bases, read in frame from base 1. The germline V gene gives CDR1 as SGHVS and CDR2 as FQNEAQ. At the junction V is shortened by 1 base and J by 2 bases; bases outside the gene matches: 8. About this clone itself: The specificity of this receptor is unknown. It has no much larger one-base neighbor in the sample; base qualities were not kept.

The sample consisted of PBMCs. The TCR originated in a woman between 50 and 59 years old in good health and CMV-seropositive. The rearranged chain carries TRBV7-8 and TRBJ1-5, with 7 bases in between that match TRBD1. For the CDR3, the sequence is CASSLGARGRGNQPQHF. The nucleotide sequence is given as TGTGCCAGCAGCTTAGGGGCGAGGGGGCGAGGCAATCAGCCCCAGCATTTT.